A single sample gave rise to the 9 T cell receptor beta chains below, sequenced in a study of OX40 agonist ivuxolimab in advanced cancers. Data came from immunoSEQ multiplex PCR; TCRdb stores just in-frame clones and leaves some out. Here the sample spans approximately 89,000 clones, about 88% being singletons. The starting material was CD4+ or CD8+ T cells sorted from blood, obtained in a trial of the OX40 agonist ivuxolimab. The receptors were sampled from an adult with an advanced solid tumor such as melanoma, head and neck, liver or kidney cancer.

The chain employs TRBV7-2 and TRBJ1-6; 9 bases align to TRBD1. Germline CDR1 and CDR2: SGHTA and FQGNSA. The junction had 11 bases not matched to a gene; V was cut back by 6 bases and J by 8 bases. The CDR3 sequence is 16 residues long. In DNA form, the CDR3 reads TGTGCCAGCAGTCCGGGACAGGGATTTAACCATTCACCCCTCCACTTT. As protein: CASSPGQGFNHSPLHF.

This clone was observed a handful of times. Written as DNA, the CDR3 is TGTGCCAGCAGTAAAAACCGGGACAGCCTCTACGAGCAGTACTTC. Translating gives CASSKNRDSLYEQYF. The chain is built from TRBV7-6 and TRBJ2-7; 7 nucleotides line up with TRBD1. The CDR3 totals 15 residues. Per the germline V gene, CDR1 is SGHVS and CDR2 is FNYEAQ. Germline trimming cut 6 bases from V and 3 bases from J; bases unmatched to any gene: 11.

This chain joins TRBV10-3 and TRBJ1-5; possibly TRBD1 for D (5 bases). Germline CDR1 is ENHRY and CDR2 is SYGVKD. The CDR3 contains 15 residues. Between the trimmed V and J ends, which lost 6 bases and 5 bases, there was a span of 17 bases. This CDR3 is CAIRSGTGNHQPQHF. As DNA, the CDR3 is TGTGCCATCAGATCAGGGACGGGGAACCATCAGCCCCAGCATTTT.

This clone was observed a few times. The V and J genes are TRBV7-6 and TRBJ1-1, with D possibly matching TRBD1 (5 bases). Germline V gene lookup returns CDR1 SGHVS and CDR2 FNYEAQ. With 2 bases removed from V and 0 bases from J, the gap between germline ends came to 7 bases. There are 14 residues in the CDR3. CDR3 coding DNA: TGTGCCAGCAGCTTAAGGGGAATGAACACTGAAGCTTTCTTT. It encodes CASSLRGMNTEAFF.

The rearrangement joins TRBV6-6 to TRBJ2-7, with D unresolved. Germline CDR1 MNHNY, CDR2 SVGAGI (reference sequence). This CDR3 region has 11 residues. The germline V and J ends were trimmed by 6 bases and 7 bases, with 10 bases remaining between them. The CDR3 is CASRDAWEQYF. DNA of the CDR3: TGTGCCAGCAGGGACGCTTGGGAGCAGTACTTC.

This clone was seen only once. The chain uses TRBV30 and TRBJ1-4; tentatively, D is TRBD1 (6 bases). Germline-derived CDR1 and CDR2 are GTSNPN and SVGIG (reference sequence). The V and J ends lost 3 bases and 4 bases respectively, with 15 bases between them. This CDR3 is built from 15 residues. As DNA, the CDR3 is TGTGCCTGGAGACCGGGGGGCGCCGGTAATGAAAAACTGTTTTTT. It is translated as CAWRPGGAGNEKLFF.

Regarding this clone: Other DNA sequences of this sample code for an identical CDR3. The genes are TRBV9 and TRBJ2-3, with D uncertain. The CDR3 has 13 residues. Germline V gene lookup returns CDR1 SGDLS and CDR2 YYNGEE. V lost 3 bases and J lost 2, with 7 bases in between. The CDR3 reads CASSGGNTDTQYF. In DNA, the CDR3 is TGTGCCAGCAGCGGCGGTAACACAGATACGCAGTATTTT.

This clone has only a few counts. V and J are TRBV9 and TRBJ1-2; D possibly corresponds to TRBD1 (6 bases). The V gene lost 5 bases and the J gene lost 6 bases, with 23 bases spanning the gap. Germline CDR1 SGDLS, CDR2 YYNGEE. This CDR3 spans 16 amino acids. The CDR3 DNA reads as TGTGCCAGCAGTCCTAGGGCGTCGGGGGGCAAGGATGGCTACACCTTC. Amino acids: CASSPRASGGKDGYTF.

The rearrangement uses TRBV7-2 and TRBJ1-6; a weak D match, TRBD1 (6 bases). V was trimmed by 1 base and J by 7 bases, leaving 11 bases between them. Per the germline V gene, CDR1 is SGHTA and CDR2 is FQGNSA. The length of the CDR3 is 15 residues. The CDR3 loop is CASSLGGARNSPLHF. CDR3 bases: TGTGCCAGCAGCTTAGGGGGGGCGAGGAATTCACCCCTCCACTTT.